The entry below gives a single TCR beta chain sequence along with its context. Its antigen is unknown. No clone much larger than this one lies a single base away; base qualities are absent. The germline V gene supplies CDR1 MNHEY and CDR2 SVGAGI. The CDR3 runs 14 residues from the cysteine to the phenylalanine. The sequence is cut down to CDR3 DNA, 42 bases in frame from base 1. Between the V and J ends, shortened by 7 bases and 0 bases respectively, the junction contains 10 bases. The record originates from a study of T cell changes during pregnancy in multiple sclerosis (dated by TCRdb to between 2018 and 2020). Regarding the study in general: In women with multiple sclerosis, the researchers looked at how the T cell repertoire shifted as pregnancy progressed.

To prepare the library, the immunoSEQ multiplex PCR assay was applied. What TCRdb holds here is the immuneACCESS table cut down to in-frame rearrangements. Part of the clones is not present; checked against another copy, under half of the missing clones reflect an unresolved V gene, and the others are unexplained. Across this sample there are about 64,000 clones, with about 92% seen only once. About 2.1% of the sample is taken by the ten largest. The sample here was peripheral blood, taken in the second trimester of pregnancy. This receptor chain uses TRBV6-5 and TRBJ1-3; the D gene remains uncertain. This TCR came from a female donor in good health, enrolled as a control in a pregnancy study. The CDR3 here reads CASIGSSSGNTIYF. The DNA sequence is TGTGCCAGCATTGGGAGTAGCTCTGGAAACACCATATATTTT.